This T cell receptor beta chain was identified in a study of T cell responses to AZD1222 COVID-19 vaccine. This CDR3 is 14 amino acids long. In germline, CDR1 is LNHDA, CDR2 SQIVND (reference sequence). Trimming took 3 bases from V and 3 from J, leaving 12 bases between them. There are a few counts of this clone. This table comes from immunoSEQ multiplex PCR, and its TCRdb copy is limited to in-frame clones, with some not included. The data show some 99,000 clones, roughly 90% seen once. The chain uses TRBV19 and TRBJ2-7; D perhaps matches TRBD2 (7 bases). This TCR came from an adult in good health. The input for sequencing was peripheral blood, taken on day 0 of AZD1222 vaccination. In nucleotides, the CDR3 is TGTGCCAGTAGTATCTCCGGGGGGCACTACGAGCAGTACTTC. This codes for CASSISGGHYEQYF.